This TCR beta chain was identified during a study of OX40 agonist ivuxolimab in advanced cancers. At the level of the whole study: Ivuxolimab was an agonistic, fully human IgG2 monoclonal antibody directed against OX40 (CD134), a costimulatory receptor. Patients were allowed to have had prior anti-PD-1, anti-PD-L1 or anti-CTLA-4 therapy, and approximately 40% of the dose-escalation patients had been treated with checkpoint inhibitors. The paper reports the monotherapy dose-escalation portion (N of about 54 patients) of the phase I ivuxolimab trial. In the dose-escalation cohort, 82.7% of patients were male, and the mean age was roughly 60 years, with a range of 23 to 79. Of the 50 to 55 patients in dose escalation, about 20 had hepatocellular carcinoma, roughly 15 had melanoma, 9 had renal cell carcinoma and 9 had head and neck cancer. The purpose of peripheral TCRbeta sequencing was to test whether ivuxolimab changed TCR sequence diversity and led to clonal T-cell expansion. Partial responses occurred in three dose-escalation patients: two with cutaneous melanoma and one with hepatocellular carcinoma. Intravenous ivuxolimab was administered to patients every 2 weeks at six dose levels: 0.01, 0.1, 0.3, 1.5, 3 and 10 mg/kg. Broad study findings and their caveats: Antigen specificity was not determined for the clonally expanded peripheral T cells. In the 0.1-3.0 mg/kg groups, partial responders were among the patients with the lowest normalized peripheral clonal expansion, particularly in CD8+ T cells. At doses from 0.1 to 3.0 mg/kg, clonal expansion was seen in both CD4+ and CD8+ blood T cells between baseline and week 6. After ivuxolimab, more expanded clones were found on average in CD8+ T cells than in CD4+ T cells. Low levels of normalized T-cell clonal expansion were also shown by some nonresponding patients.

The trial excluded patients who had a history of autoimmune disease or were on systemic immunosuppression. Peripheral blood for TCR sequencing was collected from all dose cohorts at baseline, on cycle 4 day 1, and on cycle 7 day 1. The samples were drawn from a first-in-human, open-label, multicenter phase I dose-escalation trial of ivuxolimab. Adults with locally advanced or metastatic melanoma, renal cell, hepatocellular, or head and neck squamous cell carcinoma were enrolled in the trial. CD4+ and CD8+ T cells were sorted separately from peripheral blood before TCR sequencing. Concerning this clone itself: The specificity of this receptor is unknown. The record has no base qualities; no much larger clone is one base away.

Genomic DNA was isolated from the sorted cells so that the TCRbeta CDR3 region could be sequenced. The immunoSEQ Assay was used for sequencing of TCRbeta CDR3 regions. TCRdb mirrors the immuneACCESS table, restricted to in-frame sequences. Some clones are absent from its copies; in checked studies, under half trace to an unresolved V gene, and the reason for the others is unknown. The sample contains fewer than 20,000 clones, around 80% of them found a single time. The ten biggest clones cover around 30% of the sample. The CDR3 runs 13 amino acids, cysteine and phenylalanine included. Solely the CDR3 DNA is kept, with 39 bases framed from the first base. The germline V gene (reference sequence) gives CDR1 as LNHDA and CDR2 as SQIVND. Relative to germline, V is 3 bases shorter and J is 4 bases shorter, with 7 bases between their ends.

The TCR comes from an adult with an advanced solid tumor such as melanoma, head and neck, liver or kidney cancer. The sequenced sample was CD4+ or CD8+ T cells sorted from blood, obtained in a trial of the OX40 agonist ivuxolimab. This chain joins TRBV19 to TRBJ1-5; no D segment can be confidently identified. The DNA sequence is TGTGCCAGTAGTATGGTCGATAATCAGCCCCAGCATTTT. Its coded protein is CASSMVDNQPQHF.